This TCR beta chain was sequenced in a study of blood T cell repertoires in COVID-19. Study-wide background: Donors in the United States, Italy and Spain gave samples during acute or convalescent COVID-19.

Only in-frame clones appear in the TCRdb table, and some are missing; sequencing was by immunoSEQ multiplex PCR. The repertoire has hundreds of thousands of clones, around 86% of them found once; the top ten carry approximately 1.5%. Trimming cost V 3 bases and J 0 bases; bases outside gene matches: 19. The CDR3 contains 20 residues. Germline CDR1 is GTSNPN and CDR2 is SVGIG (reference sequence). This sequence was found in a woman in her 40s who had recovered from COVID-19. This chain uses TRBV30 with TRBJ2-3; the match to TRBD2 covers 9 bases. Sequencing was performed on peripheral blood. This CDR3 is CAWSLRRGSGGTYSTDTQYF. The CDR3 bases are TGTGCCTGGAGCTTACGCCGAGGGAGCGGGGGGACTTATAGCACAGATACGCAGTATTTT. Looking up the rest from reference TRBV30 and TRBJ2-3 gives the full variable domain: SQTIHQWPATLVQPVGSPLSLECTVEGTSNPNLYWYRQAAGRGLQLLFYSVGIGQISSEVPQNLSASRPQDRQFILSSKKLLLSDSGFYLCAWSLRRGSGGTYSTDTQYFGPGTRLTVL.